Sequencing of this T cell receptor beta chain was carried out in a study of cytomegalovirus exposure and HLA in healthy donors. Whole-study results and caveats: The records held CMV serostatus as the only immune exposure information. Accounts indicate the classifier identified cytomegalovirus status with strong specificity and sensitivity. In an earlier analysis, productive rearrangement rates for most beta V segments clustered near 87% or 30%.

On this clone: What it binds is not known.

This PCR relied on a set of 60 Vbeta primers and 13 Jbeta primers. TCRdb's copy holds only in-frame clones and misses some; the assay was immunoSEQ multiplex PCR. This sample has about 190,000 clones, with about 80% found just once. The length of the CDR3 is 18 residues. Germline V gives CDR1 KGHSH, CDR2 LQKENI. The trim removed 0 bases at V and 1 base at J, leaving 8 bases unmatched. Specimen: PBMCs. V usage is TRBV18 and J usage is TRBJ2-1; TRBD2 matches at 8 bases. This TCR was recovered from a woman in her twenties or thirties in good health and CMV-seropositive. The CDR3 region is CASSPPSGTSSSYNEQFF. Here the CDR3 DNA reads TGTGCCAGCTCACCACCTAGCGGGACTTCTTCATCCTACAATGAGCAGTTCTTC.